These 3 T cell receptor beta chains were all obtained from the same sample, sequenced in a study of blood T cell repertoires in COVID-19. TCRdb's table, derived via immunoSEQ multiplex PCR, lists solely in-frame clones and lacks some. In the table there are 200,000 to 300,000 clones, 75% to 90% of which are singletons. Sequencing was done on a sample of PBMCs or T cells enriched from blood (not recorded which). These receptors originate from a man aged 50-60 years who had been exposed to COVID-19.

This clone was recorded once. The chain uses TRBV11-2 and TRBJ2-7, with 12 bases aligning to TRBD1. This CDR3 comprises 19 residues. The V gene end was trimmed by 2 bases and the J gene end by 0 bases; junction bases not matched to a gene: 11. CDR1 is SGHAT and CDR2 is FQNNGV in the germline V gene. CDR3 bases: TGTGCCAGCAGCTTAAGGGGACAGGGGGCCTCTAGCGTCTCCTACGAGCAGTACTTC. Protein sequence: CASSLRGQGASSVSYEQYF.

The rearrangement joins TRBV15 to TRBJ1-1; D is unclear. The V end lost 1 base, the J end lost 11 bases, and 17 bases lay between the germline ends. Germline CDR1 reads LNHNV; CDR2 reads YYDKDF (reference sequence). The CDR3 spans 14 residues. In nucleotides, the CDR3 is TGTGCCACCAGCAGAGGGAGGGCAGTCGACGGGGCTTTCTTT. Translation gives CATSRGRAVDGAFF. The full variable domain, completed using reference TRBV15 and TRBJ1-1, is DAMVIQNPRYQVTQFGKPVTLSCSQTLNHNVMYWYQQKSSQAPKLLFHYYDKDFNNEADTPDNFQSRRPNTSFCFLDIRSPGLGDTAMYLCATSRGRAVDGAFFGQGTRLTVV.

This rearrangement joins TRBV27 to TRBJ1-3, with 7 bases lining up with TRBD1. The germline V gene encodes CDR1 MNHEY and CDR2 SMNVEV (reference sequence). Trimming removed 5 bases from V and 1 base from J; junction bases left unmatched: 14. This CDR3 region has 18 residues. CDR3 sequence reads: CASSRRVDRVGSGNTIYF. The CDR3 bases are TGTGCCAGCAGTAGACGAGTCGACAGGGTCGGTTCTGGAAACACCATATATTTT.